This T cell receptor beta chain was found in a study of blood T cell repertoires in COVID-19. Across the study: Sites across the United States, Italy and Spain contributed samples from acute and convalescent COVID-19. PBMCs, B-cell-depleted T cells, or T cells provided the cDNA or gDNA that made up the material.

As originally analysed: Amplified reference gene primers provided the basis for estimating nucleated cell counts. Only in-frame clones appear in the TCRdb table, and some are missing; sequencing was by immunoSEQ multiplex PCR. From that table come the V and J calls and clone size; the DNA was used to work out D and trimming. Here the sample spans about 170,000 clones, 83% being singletons. The CDR3 length is 15 residues. Germline CDR1 and CDR2: LGHDT and YNNKEL (reference sequence). V was pared by 4 bases and J by 4 bases, with 3 bases of the junction left unmatched. The sequence came from a woman aged 65 to 85 who had recovered from COVID-19. The chain is built from TRBV3-1 (or the pseudogene TRBV3-2) and TRBJ2-3, with TRBD2 identical over 12 bases. The sequenced material came from peripheral blood. As DNA, the CDR3 is TGTGCCAGCAGCCGGGCTAGCGGGAGGGCAGATACGCAGTATTTT. Protein sequence: CASSRASGRADTQYF.